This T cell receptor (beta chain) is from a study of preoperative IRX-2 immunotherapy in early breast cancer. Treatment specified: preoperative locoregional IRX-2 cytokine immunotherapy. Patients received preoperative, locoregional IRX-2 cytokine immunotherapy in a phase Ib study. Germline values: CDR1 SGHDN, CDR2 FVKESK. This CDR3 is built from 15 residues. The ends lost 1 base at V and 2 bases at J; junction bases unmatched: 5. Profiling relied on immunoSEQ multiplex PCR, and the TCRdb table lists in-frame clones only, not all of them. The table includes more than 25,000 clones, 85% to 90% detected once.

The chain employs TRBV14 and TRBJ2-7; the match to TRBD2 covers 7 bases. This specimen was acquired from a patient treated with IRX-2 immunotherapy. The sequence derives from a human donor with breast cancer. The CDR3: CASSQALASPYEQYF. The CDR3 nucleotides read TGTGCCAGCAGCCAAGCACTAGCGTCTCCCTACGAGCAGTACTTC.